The present TCR beta chain was sequenced within a study of T-cell memory formation after mild COVID-19. After removal of 4 bases from V and 8 bases from J, the junction contained 10 bases not matched to a gene. In germline, CDR1 is KGHDR, CDR2 SFDVKD. This CDR3 comprises 16 residues. TCRalpha and TCRbeta libraries used 5'RACE with constant-segment primers and UMIs. TCRdb re-called the 5' RACE reads with MiXCR, one entry per CDR3 protein. The table records about 600,000 distinct CDR3 sequences, roughly 20% of them present only once. For this clonotype: The antigen remains unidentified.

Points from the study as a whole: The main location of contracting CD4+ clones was CM and EM, and that of contracting CD8+ clones was EMRA. Clones that contracted from day 15 to 85 were balanced CD4/CD8, while later expanders leaned CD4+.

Source material: PBMCs or a T cell subset sorted from them (not recorded which). This chain connects TRBV24-1 to TRBJ2-1; TRBD1 agrees at 10 bases. This TCR came from an adult woman who had mild COVID-19 (a few samples of this study predate the infection). Cell type and time point are not known. The CDR3 is CATSDPPGQGIDEQFF. The CDR3 nucleotides read TGTGCCACCAGTGACCCACCGGGACAGGGGATCGATGAGCAGTTCTTC.